A single count supports the clone carrying this T cell receptor (beta chain). CDR3 size: 14 residues. V was clipped by 3 bases and J by 7 bases, with 12 bases between them. CDR1 and CDR2 from the germline V gene are SGHDN and FVKESK. This entry belongs to a study of blood T cell repertoires in COVID-19. Study-wide background: The study drew acute and convalescent COVID-19 samples from the United States, Italy and Spain.

Recovered status in Cohort 3 required two negative PCRs, clearance, or symptom resolution. In the authors' workflow: From reference gene primer amplification, estimates of nucleated cell counts were derived. Method: immunoSEQ multiplex PCR; TCRdb's copy keeps in-frame clones and lacks some. D and trimming were read from the DNA, whereas the V and J calls and clone size are those reported in that table. The table records fewer than 200,000 clones, roughly 85% of them present only once. The genes are TRBV14 and TRBJ2-2; D call uncertain. The sequence derives from a woman aged 50 to 60 who had recovered from COVID-19. Input material: PBMCs or T cells enriched from blood (not recorded which). Written as DNA, the CDR3 is TGTGCCAGCAGCCACAGGAAGGATGTCGGGGAGCTGTTTTTT. Amino acids: CASSHRKDVGELFF.